Below, 2 T cell receptor beta chains from the same sample are listed, as sequenced in a study of T cells after yellow fever vaccination. Each CDR3 protein is one row after TCRdb ran MiXCR on the 5' RACE reads. Among 280,000 or so distinct CDR3 sequences listed, roughly 8.7% were seen once. Specimen: CD4+ T cells sorted from PBMCs, collected 5 days after the yellow fever booster vaccination. The source is a man in his late teens or twenties who received the YFV17D yellow fever vaccine.

This clonotype was picked up many times. The CDR3 loop is CSARGGMNTEAFF. In nucleotides, the CDR3 is TGCAGTGCTAGGGGGGGCATGAACACTGAAGCTTTCTTT. The chain couples TRBV20-1 to TRBJ1-1, with D possibly being TRBD1 (6 bases). This CDR3 is built from 13 residues. V was shortened by 3 bases and J by 0 bases, with 8 bases between the two germline ends. Germline V gene data show CDR1 as DFQATT and CDR2 as SNEGSKA (reference sequence).

The J gene is TRBJ2-3, the V gene TRBV12-3 or TRBV12-4; perhaps TRBD2 as D (6 bases). Deletions cut 6 bases from V and 5 bases from J, with 12 bases between. CDR3 length: 13 residues. The CDR3 protein is CASREREIDTQYF. In DNA, the CDR3 is TGTGCCAGCAGGGAACGGGAGATAGATACGCAGTATTTT.